One and the same sample provided the 21 T cell receptor beta chains below, sequenced in a study of shared clonotypes between healthy human individuals. Using immunoSEQ multiplex PCR, the repertoire was profiled, and TCRdb retains in-frame clones only, with some absent. Altogether a few million clones are present, approximately 90% being singletons, with the ten largest covering 0.3% to 0.4%. Input material: naive CD4+ T cells from PBMCs. Noted subset: CD45RA+ positively selected. The receptors were gathered from a man between 18 and 35 years old in good health. Some clones in this sample may be carry-over from other donors' samples.

The CDR3, as DNA: TGTGCCAGCAGCACGGGGAAGGCGGGAGGCTCCTACAATGAGCAGTTCTTC. It specifies CASSTGKAGGSYNEQFF. The chain employs TRBV5-4 and TRBJ2-1, with 8 bases fitting TRBD2. The V gene end was trimmed by 4 bases and the J gene end by 0 bases; junction bases not matched to a gene: 9. CDR3 length: 17 amino acids. Germline V CDR1 and CDR2: SGHNT, YYREEE (reference sequence).

This clone was seen once. V usage is TRBV15 and J usage is TRBJ2-3; perhaps TRBD2 as D (6 bases). The length of the CDR3 is 17 residues. Germline V gives CDR1 LNHNV, CDR2 YYDKDF (reference sequence). V gave up 0 bases and J gave up 1 base, with 14 bases separating them. The CDR3 sequence is CATSRDRGGSRTDTQYF. The CDR3 DNA reads as TGTGCCACCAGCAGAGATCGTGGAGGGAGTCGCACAGATACGCAGTATTTT.

The rearrangement links TRBV5-5 to TRBJ2-5; D unclear. The V gene lost 2 bases and the J gene lost 3 bases, with 5 bases spanning the gap. The germline gives CDR1 SGHKS, CDR2 YYEKEE (reference sequence). The CDR3 runs 12 residues. The CDR3 sequence: CASSFPEETQYF. The DNA of the CDR3 is TGTGCCAGCAGCTTCCCCGAAGAGACCCAGTACTTC.

This chain uses TRBV19 with TRBJ2-1; 9 nucleotides agree with TRBD1. The V segment lost 1 base and the J segment 6 bases; nucleotides outside the gene matches: 7. The V gene's germline CDR1 is LNHDA and CDR2 SQIVND (reference sequence). The CDR3 has 16 amino acids. In DNA form, the CDR3 reads TGTGCCAGTAGTATAGGGGGAGGGACAGGGCTCAATGAGCAGTTCTTC. This encodes CASSIGGGTGLNEQFF.

This chain joins TRBV4-1 and TRBJ2-7, with 7 bases matching TRBD1. This CDR3 comprises 16 residues. Germline V lookup: CDR1 MGHRA, CDR2 YSYEKL. J gave up 3 bases and V 4 bases, and 12 bases lay outside the gene matches. The CDR3 sequence is CASSPERGAGGYEQYF. The CDR3, as DNA: TGCGCCAGCAGCCCCGAGAGAGGGGCAGGGGGCTACGAGCAGTACTTC.

This chain connects TRBV18 to TRBJ1-5; 10 bases line up with TRBD1. The CDR3 length is 18 residues. The germline CDR1 and CDR2 sequences are KGHSH and LQKENI. Unmatched junction bases numbered 14, after V lost 5 bases and J lost 4 bases. The CDR3 reads CASSSSTGGGRGNQPQHF. CDR3 bases: TGTGCCAGCTCAAGTTCGACAGGGGGCGGGAGGGGGAATCAGCCCCAGCATTTT.

The chain carries TRBV7-3 and TRBJ2-1; 14 nucleotides line up with TRBD2. Germline CDR1 SGHTA, CDR2 FQGTGA. The CDR3 has 15 amino acids. The J segment lost 8 bases and the V segment lost 4 bases, leaving 4 bases of the junction unmatched. Written as DNA, the CDR3 is TGTGCCAGCAGCTCCTCGACTAGCGGGAGGGATGAGCAGTTCTTC. Protein: CASSSSTSGRDEQFF.

The V call is TRBV21-1, the J call TRBJ2-7; the DNA was not used to check the table's D call, TRBD1. TRBV21-1 is classified as a pseudogene. CDR3 length: 17 amino acids. The CDR3 sequence: CASSSGVGQGPSYEQYF. DNA of the CDR3: TGTGCCAGCAGCTCAGGGGTGGGACAGGGTCCCTCCTACGAGCAGTACTTC.

J is TRBJ2-7 and V is TRBV19; the D gene is possibly TRBD2 (6 bases). Trimming took off 8 bases at V and 6 bases at J, with 20 bases between the two ends. Germline lookup yields CDR1 LNHDA and CDR2 SQIVND (reference sequence). The CDR3 is made up of 14 amino acids. CDR3 DNA sequence: TGTGCCAGTCAAGTATCCATCGGGAGTGCCGAGCAGTACTTC. It is translated as CASQVSIGSAEQYF.

The chain has TRBV7-2 and TRBJ2-2; D not certain. The CDR3 is made up of 15 amino acids. Trimming pared 1 base from V and 0 bases from J, leaving 6 bases between. Germline CDR1 SGHTA, CDR2 FQGNSA. This CDR3 reads CASSLGAANTGELFF. The CDR3 region has the DNA TGTGCCAGCAGCTTAGGAGCAGCGAACACCGGGGAGCTGTTTTTT. Complete variable domain (other parts from reference TRBV7-2 and TRBJ2-2): GAGVSQSPSNKVTEKGKDVELRCDPISGHTALYWYRQSLGQGLEFLIYFQGNSAPDKSGLPSDRFSAERTGGSVSTLTIQRTQQEDSAVYLCASSLGAANTGELFFGEGSRLTVL.

The chain employs TRBV2 and TRBJ2-2; TRBD1 is a possible D gene (5 bases). CDR1 SNHLY and CDR2 FYNNEI come from the germline V gene. V lost 7 bases and J lost 1, with 19 bases in between. The CDR3 length is 17 residues. The CDR3 DNA reads TGTGCCAGCAAAAATAGGGGCGGAAGAGTGAACACCGGGGAGCTGTTTTTT. Translated: CASKNRGGRVNTGELFF. The full variable domain, its missing parts supplied by reference TRBV2 and TRBJ2-2, is EPEVTQTPSHQVTQMGQEVILRCVPISNHLYFYWYRQILGQKVEFLVSFYNNEISEKSEIFDDQFSVERPDGSNFTLKIRSTKLEDSAMYFCASKNRGGRVNTGELFFGEGSRLTVL.

The gene calls are TRBV11-3 and TRBJ2-1, with D hard to call. The germline gives CDR1 SGHNT, CDR2 YENEEA. V was cut by 8 bases and J by 3 bases, with 11 bases left in between. This CDR3 spans 13 amino acids. This chain's CDR3 is CASGGADYNEQFF. For the CDR3, the DNA is TGTGCCAGCGGTGGCGCTGACTACAATGAGCAGTTCTTC.

The chain employs TRBV29-1 and TRBJ2-5, with 8 bases fitting TRBD1. The germline V gene has CDR1 SQVTM and CDR2 ANQGSEA. This CDR3 has 14 residues. After removal of 3 bases from V and 9 bases from J, the junction contained 12 bases not matched to a gene. The CDR3 region has the DNA TGCAGCGTTGATCGGGCAGGGGGCGCCCAGGCCCAGTACTTC. As protein: CSVDRAGGAQAQYF.

V gene TRBV19 combines with J gene TRBJ2-1; 8 bases are a match to TRBD2. CDR1 and CDR2 (germline): LNHDA, SQIVND (reference sequence). With 7 bases clipped from V and 4 bases from J, the junction kept 9 bases outside the gene matches. The CDR3 totals 15 residues. CDR3 in DNA: TGTGCCAGTACCCCTCGGGGGGGCATATACAATGAGCAGTTCTTC. Translating it yields CASTPRGGIYNEQFF.

V gene TRBV14 combines with J gene TRBJ2-7, with D tentatively TRBD1 or TRBD2 (5 bases each). Trimming shortened V by 3 bases and J by 5 bases, and 14 bases separated the two germline ends. The CDR3 loop spans 14 amino acids. Germline CDR1 reads SGHDN; CDR2 reads FVKESK. The CDR3 DNA follows: TGTGCCAGCAGCCACGGGGCACGTTTCGACGAGCAGTACTTC. It encodes CASSHGARFDEQYF.

V and J are TRBV14 and TRBJ1-1; maybe TRBD1 (6 bases). Looked up from germline, CDR1 is SGHDN and CDR2 is FVKESK. The CDR3 sequence is 23 residues long. V was pared by 0 bases and J by 3 bases, with 35 bases between. The CDR3 DNA sequence: TGTGCCAGCAGCCAAGAATCCCCCCATGTGCGGAACCAAGGGACGGACAGTGACACTGAAGCTTTCTTT. As protein: CASSQESPHVRNQGTDSDTEAFF.

This clone was detected only once. The chain is built from TRBV27 and TRBJ2-5; TRBD2 aligns across 8 bases. CDR3 size: 17 residues. The V gene's germline CDR1 is MNHEY and CDR2 SMNVEV (reference sequence). Trimming took 0 bases from V and 4 from J; bases not matched to a gene: 10. CDR3 in DNA: TGTGCCAGCAGTTTATCGTTCCGAGCGGGAGAAAGAGAGACCCAGTACTTC. Translation gives CASSLSFRAGERETQYF.

The CDR3 DNA reads TGCGCCAGCAGCTTGACAGCGGGAGGGCCTACCGCCTACGAGCAGTACTTC. This codes for CASSLTAGGPTAYEQYF. The chain joins TRBV5-1 to TRBJ2-7; 10 nucleotides agree with TRBD2. The CDR3 extends over 17 amino acids. Germline assignment: CDR1 SGHRS and CDR2 YFSETQ. The trim removed 1 base at V and 2 bases at J, leaving 9 bases unmatched.

This sequence joins TRBV7-6 and TRBJ2-7; D perhaps matches TRBD2 (5 bases). CDR1 is SGHVS and CDR2 is FNYEAQ in the germline V gene. V lost 0 bases, J lost 0 bases, and 6 bases lay in between. The CDR3 extends over 14 amino acids. The CDR3 loop is CASSLAGNSYEQYF. The CDR3 region has the DNA TGTGCCAGCAGCTTAGCCGGGAACTCCTACGAGCAGTACTTC.

The chain links TRBV5-6 to TRBJ2-3; D is possibly TRBD2 (6 bases). V lost 4 bases to trimming and J lost 4 bases, with 13 bases between them. Germline V gene lookup returns CDR1 SGHDT and CDR2 YYEEEE. The length of the CDR3 is 14 residues. The CDR3 bases are TGTGCCAGCAGCCACACTAGCAGCCCAGATACGCAGTATTTT. Translating it yields CASSHTSSPDTQYF.

The gene calls are TRBV29-1 and TRBJ2-5, with D possibly TRBD1 on 5 matching bases. Per the germline V gene, CDR1 is SQVTM and CDR2 is ANQGSEA. This CDR3 has 12 residues. V was trimmed by 4 bases and J by 5 bases, leaving 11 bases between them. CDR3: CSVGGLGETQYF. In DNA, the CDR3 is TGCAGCGTTGGGGGCCTAGGGGAGACCCAGTACTTC.